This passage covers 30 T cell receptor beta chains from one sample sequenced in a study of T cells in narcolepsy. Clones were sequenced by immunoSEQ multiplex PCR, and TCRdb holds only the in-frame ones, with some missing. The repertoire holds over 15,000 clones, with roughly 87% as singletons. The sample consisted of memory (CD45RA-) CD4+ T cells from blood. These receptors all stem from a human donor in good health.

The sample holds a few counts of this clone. The CDR3 DNA sequence: TGTGCCAGCAGGGCGCAGAGAAATGAAAAACTGTTTTTT. It specifies CASRAQRNEKLFF. The chain links TRBV6-5 to TRBJ1-4; D uncertain. V was cut by 6 bases and J by 5 bases, with 10 bases left in between. Germline V gives CDR1 MNHEY, CDR2 SVGAGI. This CDR3 contains 13 residues.

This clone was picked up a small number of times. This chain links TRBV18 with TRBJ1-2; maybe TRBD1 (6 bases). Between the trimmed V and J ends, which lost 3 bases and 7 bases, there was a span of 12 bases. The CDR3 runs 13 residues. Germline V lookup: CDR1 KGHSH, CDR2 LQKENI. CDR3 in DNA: TGTGCCAGCTCACCGGACAGATTTCTTGGCTACACCTTC. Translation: CASSPDRFLGYTF.

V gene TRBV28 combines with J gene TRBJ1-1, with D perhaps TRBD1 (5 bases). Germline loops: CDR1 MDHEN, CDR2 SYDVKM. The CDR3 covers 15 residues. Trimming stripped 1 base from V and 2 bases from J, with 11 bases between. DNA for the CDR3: TGTGCCAGCAGTTTATCAGGGAGAGGTAACACTGAAGCTTTCTTT. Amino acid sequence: CASSLSGRGNTEAFF. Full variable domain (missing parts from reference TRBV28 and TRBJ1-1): DVKVTQSSRYLVKRTGEKVFLECVQDMDHENMFWYRQDPGLGLRLIYFSYDVKMKEKGDIPEGYSVSREKKERFSLILESASTNQTSMYLCASSLSGRGNTEAFFGQGTRLTVV.

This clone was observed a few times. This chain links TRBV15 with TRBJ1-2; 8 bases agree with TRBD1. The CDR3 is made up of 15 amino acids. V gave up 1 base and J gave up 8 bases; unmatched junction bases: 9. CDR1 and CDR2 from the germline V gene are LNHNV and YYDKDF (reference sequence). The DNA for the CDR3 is TGTGCCACCAGCAGAGGCACCGACAGGGGTAAAGGCTACACCTTC. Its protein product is CATSRGTDRGKGYTF.

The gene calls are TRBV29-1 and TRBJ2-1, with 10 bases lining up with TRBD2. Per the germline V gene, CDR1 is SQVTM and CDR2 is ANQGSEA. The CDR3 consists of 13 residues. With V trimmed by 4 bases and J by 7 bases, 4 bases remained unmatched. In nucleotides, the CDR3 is TGCAGCGTTGCAGCGGGGGGGCGGAATGAGCAGTTCTTC. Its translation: CSVAAGGRNEQFF.

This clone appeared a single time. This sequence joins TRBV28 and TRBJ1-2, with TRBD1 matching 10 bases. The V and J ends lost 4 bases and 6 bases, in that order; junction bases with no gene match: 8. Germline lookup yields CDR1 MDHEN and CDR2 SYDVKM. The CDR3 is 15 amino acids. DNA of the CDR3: TGTGCCAGCAGTTCCGACAGGGGGCGTCTTGATGGCTACACCTTC. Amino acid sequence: CASSSDRGRLDGYTF.

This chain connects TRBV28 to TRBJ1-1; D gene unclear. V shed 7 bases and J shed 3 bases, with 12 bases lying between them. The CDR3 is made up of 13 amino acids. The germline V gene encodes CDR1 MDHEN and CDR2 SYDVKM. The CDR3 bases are TGTGCCAGCAATGCCCCCGGGTACACTGAAGCTTTCTTT. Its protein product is CASNAPGYTEAFF.

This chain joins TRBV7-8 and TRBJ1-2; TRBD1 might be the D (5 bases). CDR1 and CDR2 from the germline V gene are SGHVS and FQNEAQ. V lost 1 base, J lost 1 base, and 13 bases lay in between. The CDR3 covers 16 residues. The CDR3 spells CASSLGLGPLNYGYTF. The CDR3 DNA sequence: TGTGCCAGCAGCTTAGGTCTGGGGCCTCTTAACTATGGCTACACCTTC.

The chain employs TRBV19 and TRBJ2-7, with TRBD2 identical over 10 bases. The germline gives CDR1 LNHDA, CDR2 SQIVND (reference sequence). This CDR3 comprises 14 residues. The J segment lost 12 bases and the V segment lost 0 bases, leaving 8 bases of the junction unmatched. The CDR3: CASSIDPSGRARYF. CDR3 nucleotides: TGTGCCAGTAGTATAGACCCTAGCGGGAGAGCCAGGTACTTC.

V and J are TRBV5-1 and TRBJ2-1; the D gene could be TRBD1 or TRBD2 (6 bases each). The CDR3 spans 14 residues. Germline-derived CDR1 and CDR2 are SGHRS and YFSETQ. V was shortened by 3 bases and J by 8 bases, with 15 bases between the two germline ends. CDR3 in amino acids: CASSYPGATDEQFF. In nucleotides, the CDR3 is TGCGCCAGCAGCTACCCGGGGGCTACGGATGAGCAGTTCTTC.

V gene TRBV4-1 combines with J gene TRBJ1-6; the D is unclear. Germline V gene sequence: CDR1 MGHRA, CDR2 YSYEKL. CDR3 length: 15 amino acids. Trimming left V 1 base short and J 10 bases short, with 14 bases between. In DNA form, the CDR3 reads TGCGCCAGCAGCCAAGTGGGCGGACTTGGGTCACCCCTCCACTTT. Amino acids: CASSQVGGLGSPLHF.

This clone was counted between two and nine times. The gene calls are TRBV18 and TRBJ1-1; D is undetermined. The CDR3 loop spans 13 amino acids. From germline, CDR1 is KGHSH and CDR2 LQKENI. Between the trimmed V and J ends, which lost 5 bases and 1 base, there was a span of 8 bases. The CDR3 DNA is TGTGCCAGCTCAGGCAAGGAGAACACTGAAGCTTTCTTT. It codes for CASSGKENTEAFF.

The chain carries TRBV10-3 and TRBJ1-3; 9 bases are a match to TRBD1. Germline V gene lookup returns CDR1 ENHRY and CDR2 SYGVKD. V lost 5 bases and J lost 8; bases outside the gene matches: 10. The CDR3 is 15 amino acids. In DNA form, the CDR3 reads TGTGCCATCAGTCTTACTCAACAGGGGGCAGACACCATATATTTT. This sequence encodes CAISLTQQGADTIYF.

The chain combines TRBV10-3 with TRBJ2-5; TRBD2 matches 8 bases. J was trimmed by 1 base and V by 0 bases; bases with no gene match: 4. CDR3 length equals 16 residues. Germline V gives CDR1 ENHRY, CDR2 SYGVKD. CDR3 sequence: CAISESTGRVQETQYF. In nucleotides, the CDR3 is TGTGCCATCAGTGAGTCGACCGGGAGGGTCCAAGAGACCCAGTACTTC.

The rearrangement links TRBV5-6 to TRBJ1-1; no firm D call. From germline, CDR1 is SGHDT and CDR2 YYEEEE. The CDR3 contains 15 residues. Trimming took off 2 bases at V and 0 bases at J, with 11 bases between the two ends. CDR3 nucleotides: TGTGCCAGCAGCTTTGGTTACGGATTGAACACTGAAGCTTTCTTT. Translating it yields CASSFGYGLNTEAFF.

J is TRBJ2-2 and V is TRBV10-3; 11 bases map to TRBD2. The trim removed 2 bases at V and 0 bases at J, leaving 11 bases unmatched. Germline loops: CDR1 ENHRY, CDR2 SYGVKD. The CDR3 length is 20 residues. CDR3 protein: CAISEQPATSGAANTGELFF. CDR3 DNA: TGTGCCATCAGTGAGCAGCCCGCGACTAGCGGGGCCGCGAACACCGGGGAGCTGTTTTTT.

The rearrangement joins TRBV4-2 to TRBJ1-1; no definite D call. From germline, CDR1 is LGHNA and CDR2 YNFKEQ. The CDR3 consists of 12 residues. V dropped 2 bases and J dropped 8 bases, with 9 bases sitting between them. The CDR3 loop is CASSQPGLEAFF. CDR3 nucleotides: TGTGCCAGCAGCCAACCCGGACTCGAAGCTTTCTTT.

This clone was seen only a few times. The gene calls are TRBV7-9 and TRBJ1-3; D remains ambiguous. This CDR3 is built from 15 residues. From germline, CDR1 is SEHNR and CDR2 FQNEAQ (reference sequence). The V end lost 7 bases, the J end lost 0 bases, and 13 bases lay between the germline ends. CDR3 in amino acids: CASTLGRYSGNTIYF. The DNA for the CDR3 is TGTGCCAGCACACTAGGAAGGTACTCTGGAAACACCATATATTTT.

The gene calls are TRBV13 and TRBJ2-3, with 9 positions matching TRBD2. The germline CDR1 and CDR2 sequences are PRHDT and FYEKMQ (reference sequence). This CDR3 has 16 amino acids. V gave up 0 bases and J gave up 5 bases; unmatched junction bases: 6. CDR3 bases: TGTGCCAGCAGCTTAGGTAGTAGCGGGGGCTTAGATACGCAGTATTTT. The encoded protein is CASSLGSSGGLDTQYF.

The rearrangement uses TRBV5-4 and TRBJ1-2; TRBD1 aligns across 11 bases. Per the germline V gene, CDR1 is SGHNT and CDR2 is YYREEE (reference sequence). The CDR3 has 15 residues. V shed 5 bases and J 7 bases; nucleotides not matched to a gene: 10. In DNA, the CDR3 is TGTGCCAGCAGTTGGGCCGGACAGGGGGCTGGTGGCTACACCTTC. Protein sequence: CASSWAGQGAGGYTF.

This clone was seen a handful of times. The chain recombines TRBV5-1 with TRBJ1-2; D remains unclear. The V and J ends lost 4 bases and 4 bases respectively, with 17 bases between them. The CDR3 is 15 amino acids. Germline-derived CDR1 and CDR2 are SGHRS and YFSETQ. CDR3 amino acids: CASSPEGRTAYGYTF. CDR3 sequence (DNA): TGCGCCAGCAGCCCTGAGGGTCGGACGGCCTATGGCTACACCTTC.

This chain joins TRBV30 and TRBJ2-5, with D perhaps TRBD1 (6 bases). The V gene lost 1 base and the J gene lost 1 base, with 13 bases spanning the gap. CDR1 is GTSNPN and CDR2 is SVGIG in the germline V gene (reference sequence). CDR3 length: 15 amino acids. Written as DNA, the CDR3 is TGTGCCTGGAGTGCATGGACAGCGGCCCAAGAGACCCAGTACTTC. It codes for CAWSAWTAAQETQYF. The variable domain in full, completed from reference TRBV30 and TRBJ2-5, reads SQTIHQWPATLVQPVGSPLSLECTVEGTSNPNLYWYRQAAGRGLQLLFYSVGIGQISSEVPQNLSASRPQDRQFILSSKKLLLSDSGFYLCAWSAWTAAQETQYFGPGTRLLVL.

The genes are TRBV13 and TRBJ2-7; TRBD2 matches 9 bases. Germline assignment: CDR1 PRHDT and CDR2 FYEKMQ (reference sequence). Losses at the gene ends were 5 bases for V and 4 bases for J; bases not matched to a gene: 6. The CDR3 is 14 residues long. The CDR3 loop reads CASSHSGSSYEQYF. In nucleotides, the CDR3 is TGTGCCAGCAGCCATAGCGGGAGTTCTTACGAGCAGTACTTC.

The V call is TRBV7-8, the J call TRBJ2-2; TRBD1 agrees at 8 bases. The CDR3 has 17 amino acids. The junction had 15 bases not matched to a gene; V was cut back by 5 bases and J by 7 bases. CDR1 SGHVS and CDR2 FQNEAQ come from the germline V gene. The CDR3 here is CASSARDRQKLGGELFF. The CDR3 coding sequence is TGTGCCAGCAGCGCAAGGGACAGGCAGAAATTGGGCGGGGAGCTGTTTTTT.

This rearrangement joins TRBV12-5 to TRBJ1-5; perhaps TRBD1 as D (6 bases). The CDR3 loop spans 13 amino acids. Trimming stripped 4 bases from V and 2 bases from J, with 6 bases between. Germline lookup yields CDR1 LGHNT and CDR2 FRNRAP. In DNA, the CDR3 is TGTGCTAGTGGTTACAGGGGCAATCAGCCCCAGCATTTT. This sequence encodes CASGYRGNQPQHF.

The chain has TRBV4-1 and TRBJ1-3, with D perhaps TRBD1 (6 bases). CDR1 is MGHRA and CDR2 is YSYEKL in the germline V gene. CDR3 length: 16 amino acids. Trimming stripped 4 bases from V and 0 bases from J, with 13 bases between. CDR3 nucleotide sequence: TGCGCCAGCAGCCGCCCAACAGGGCACTCTGGAAACACCATATATTTT. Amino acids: CASSRPTGHSGNTIYF.

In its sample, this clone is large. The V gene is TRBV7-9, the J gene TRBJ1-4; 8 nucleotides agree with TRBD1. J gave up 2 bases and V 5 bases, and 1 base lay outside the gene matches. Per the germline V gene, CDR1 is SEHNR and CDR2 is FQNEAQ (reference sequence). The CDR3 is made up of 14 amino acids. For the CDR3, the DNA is TGTGCCAGCAGCACAGGGGGTACTAATGAAAAACTGTTTTTT. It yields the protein CASSTGGTNEKLFF.

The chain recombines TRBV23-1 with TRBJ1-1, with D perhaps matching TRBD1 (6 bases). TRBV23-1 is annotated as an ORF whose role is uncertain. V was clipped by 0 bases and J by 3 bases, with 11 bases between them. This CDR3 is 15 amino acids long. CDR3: CASSQSWRGDTEAFF. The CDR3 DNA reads TGCGCCAGCAGTCAATCGTGGAGGGGGGACACTGAAGCTTTCTTT.

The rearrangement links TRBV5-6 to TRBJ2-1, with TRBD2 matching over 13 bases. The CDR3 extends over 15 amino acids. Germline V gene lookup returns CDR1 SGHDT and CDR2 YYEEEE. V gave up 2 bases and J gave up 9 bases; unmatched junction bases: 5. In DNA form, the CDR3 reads TGTGCCAGCAGCTTACTAGCGGGGGGGCCTACTGAGCAGTTCTTC. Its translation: CASSLLAGGPTEQFF.

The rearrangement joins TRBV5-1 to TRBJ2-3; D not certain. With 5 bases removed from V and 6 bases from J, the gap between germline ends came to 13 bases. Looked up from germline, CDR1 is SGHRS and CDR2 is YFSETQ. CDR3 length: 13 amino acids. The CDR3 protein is CASSLRTPDTQYF. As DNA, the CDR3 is TGCGCCAGCAGTCTGAGAACGCCCGATACGCAGTATTTT. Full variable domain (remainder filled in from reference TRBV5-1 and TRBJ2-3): KAGVTQTPRYLIKTRGQQVTLSCSPISGHRSVSWYQQTPGQGLQFLFEYFSETQRNKGNFPGRFSGRQFSNSRSEMNVSTLELGDSALYLCASSLRTPDTQYFGPGTRLTVL.